The 5 T cell receptor beta chains reported below all come from one sample, sequenced in a study of blood T cell repertoires in COVID-19. Produced via immunoSEQ multiplex PCR; TCRdb's table is partial and in-frame only. Of about half a million clones listed, 70% to 90% are singletons. The sequencing sample was made of peripheral blood. The source is a human donor in a cohort sampled during active COVID-19.

The gene calls are TRBV6-5 and TRBJ2-4, with 8 bases that match TRBD1. This CDR3 is built from 13 residues. Germline values: CDR1 MNHEY, CDR2 SVGAGI. The junction had 8 bases not matched to a gene; V was cut back by 10 bases and J by 6 bases. The CDR3 DNA follows: TGTGCCACCAACCGAGGACAGGGAAACATTCAGTACTTC. Translating it yields CATNRGQGNIQYF.

This clone was seen only once. The chain carries TRBV5-1 and TRBJ2-1; 9 bases agree with TRBD2. V gave up 2 bases and J gave up 7 bases; unmatched junction bases: 10. This CDR3 region has 16 residues. CDR1 SGHRS and CDR2 YFSETQ come from the germline V gene. The chain's CDR3 is CASSLSLGTSFNEQFF. CDR3 sequence (DNA): TGCGCCAGCAGCTTAAGCCTCGGGACTAGCTTTAATGAGCAGTTCTTC. Full variable domain (missing parts from reference TRBV5-1 and TRBJ2-1): KAGVTQTPRYLIKTRGQQVTLSCSPISGHRSVSWYQQTPGQGLQFLFEYFSETQRNKGNFPGRFSGRQFSNSRSEMNVSTLELGDSALYLCASSLSLGTSFNEQFFGPGTRLTVL.

The chain joins TRBV29-1 to TRBJ1-1; D not resolved. Looked up from germline, CDR1 is SQVTM and CDR2 is ANQGSEA. V was trimmed by 7 bases and J by 1 base, leaving 10 bases between them. This CDR3 is 12 amino acids long. CDR3 region: CSALRGNTEAFF. The CDR3 DNA sequence: TGCAGCGCCCTGAGAGGGAACACTGAAGCTTTCTTT.

The chain has TRBV5-4 and TRBJ2-5; 10 bases line up with TRBD1. Trimming took 0 bases from V and 4 from J; bases not matched to a gene: 9. Germline-derived CDR1 and CDR2 are SGHNT and YYREEE (reference sequence). This CDR3 is 17 amino acids long. CDR3 sequence: CASSLGIFGQGGETQYF. The CDR3 bases are TGTGCCAGCAGCTTGGGAATTTTCGGACAGGGGGGAGAGACCCAGTACTTC.

The rearrangement links TRBV3-1 (or the pseudogene TRBV3-2) to TRBJ1-1; a possible D gene is TRBD1 (6 bases). The CDR3 contains 14 residues. The germline CDR1 and CDR2 sequences are LGHDT and YNNKEL (reference sequence). Trimming removed 5 bases from V and 6 bases from J, with 16 bases in between. The CDR3 DNA follows: TGTGCCAGCAGCAGTACCAGGGGTATCCCTGAAGCTTTCTTT. It translates to CASSSTRGIPEAFF.